The 16 T cell receptor gamma chains in this list originate from one sample, sequenced in a study of gamma-delta chains in newborns, infants, children. TCRdb fed the reads to CATT. In the table there are some 4,000 gamma-chain clones, about 63% of which are singletons. Sequenced input: blood. All receptors come from a child who was a newborn, infant or young child, either healthy, febrile or measles-vaccinated (not recorded which).

This sequence joins TRGV2 and TRGJ1 or TRGJ2. Because TCRdb records no J gene, it was assigned here through a match of the DNA to germline. The CDR3 is made up of 12 amino acids. V was clipped by 1 base and J by 10 bases; unmatched bases: 7. Germline V lookup: CDR1 EGSNGY, CDR2 YDSYNSKV. The CDR3 is CATWDGGIKKLF. CDR3 bases: TGTGCCACCTGGGACGGAGGAATAAAGAAACTCTTT.

V usage is TRGV2 and J usage is TRGJ1 or TRGJ2. Germline matching of the DNA provided the J gene here, since TCRdb leaves it blank. J lost 5 bases, V lost 0 bases, and 7 bases had no gene match. CDR1 and CDR2 from the germline V gene are EGSNGY and YDSYNSKV. This CDR3 comprises 14 residues. CDR3 protein: CATWDGPVHYKKLF. As DNA, the CDR3 is TGTGCCACCTGGGACGGGCCGGTACATTATAAGAAACTCTTT.

Points on this clone: No DNA is shown, since the ends of the CDR3 on it are uncertain; the CDR3 is the one TCRdb lists. The V gene reported is TRGV2; the J gene is uncalled. Germline V CDR1 and CDR2: EGSNGY, YDSYNSKV. Both ends counted, the CDR3 spans 30 residues. The CDR3: CATWDGLRRNSLAVEQHLLSQVSIGRIQHF.

V usage is TRGV9 and J usage is TRGJP. TCRdb carries no J gene annotation; the J gene was assigned here by matching the DNA with germline. The germline V gene encodes CDR1 GITISATS and CDR2 ISYDGTV (reference sequence). The CDR3 length is 20 residues. The J segment lost 3 bases and the V segment lost 3 bases, leaving 14 bases of the junction unmatched. CDR3: CALWEKKQPPQELGKKIKVF. In DNA form, the CDR3 reads TGTGCCTTGTGGGAGAAAAAACAACCCCCGCAAGAGTTGGGCAAAAAAATCAAGGTATTT.

In its sample, this clone was seen a few times. The chain combines TRGV4 with TRGJ1 or TRGJ2. Germline trimming cut 1 base from V and 6 bases from J; bases unmatched to any gene: 9. In germline, CDR1 is EGSTGY, CDR2 YDSYTSSV. CDR3 size: 14 residues. The CDR3 here is CATWDGALTYKKLF. As DNA, the CDR3 is TGTGCCACCTGGGATGGAGCCCTTACTTATAAGAAACTCTTT.

The chain has TRGV8 and TRGJ1 or TRGJ2. TCRdb supplies no J gene; here it was assigned by aligning the nucleotide sequence to germline. The germline CDR1 and CDR2 sequences are VENAVY and YDSYNSRV. J was trimmed by 5 bases and V by 4 bases; bases with no gene match: 8. The CDR3 length is 13 residues. CDR3 DNA sequence: TGTGCCACCTGGGACGGACGGCATTATAAGAAACTCTTT. Protein: CATWDGRHYKKLF.

The chain combines TRGV8 with TRGJ1 or TRGJ2. No J gene is reported in TCRdb; it was inferred here by comparing the DNA with germline. Per the germline V gene, CDR1 is VENAVY and CDR2 is YDSYNSRV. After removal of 0 bases from V and 6 bases from J, the junction contained 5 bases not matched to a gene. The length of the CDR3 is 13 residues. This CDR3 is CATWDRGGYKKLF. As DNA, the CDR3 is TGTGCCACCTGGGATAGGGGCGGTTATAAGAAACTCTTT.

This sequence joins TRGV8 and TRGJ1 or TRGJ2. The J gene, not given by TCRdb, was assigned here from a germline match of the nucleotide sequence. Germline CDR1 is VENAVY and CDR2 is YDSYNSRV. CDR3 size: 14 residues. The junction had 10 bases not matched to a gene; V was cut back by 5 bases and J by 3 bases. The CDR3 loop is CATWGPVGYYKKLF. The CDR3 DNA reads as TGTGCCACCTGGGGTCCTGTGGGTTATTATAAGAAACTCTTT.

The V and J genes are TRGV8 and TRGJP2. TCRdb carries no J gene annotation; the J gene was assigned here by matching the DNA with germline. Trimming at V came to 5 bases and at J to 3 bases, leaving 9 bases not matched to a gene. The CDR3 runs to 15 residues. CDR1 is VENAVY and CDR2 is YDSYNSRV in the germline V gene. The CDR3 reads CATWVSMGSDWIKTF. CDR3 sequence (DNA): TGTGCCACCTGGGTTTCCATGGGTAGTGATTGGATCAAGACGTTT.

The chain uses TRGV9 and TRGJ1 or TRGJ2. TCRdb lists no J gene, so it was determined here by aligning the DNA to germline. Trimming took 3 bases from V and 3 from J; bases not matched to a gene: 5. The germline V gene encodes CDR1 GITISATS and CDR2 ISYDGTV (reference sequence). The length of the CDR3 is 13 residues. The DNA for the CDR3 is TGTGCCTTGTGGGAGTCCCTTTATTATAAGAAACTCTTT. Protein: CALWESLYYKKLF.

The gene calls are TRGV9 and TRGJP. TCRdb supplies no J gene; here it was assigned by aligning the nucleotide sequence to germline. CDR3 length: 16 residues. From germline, CDR1 is GITISATS and CDR2 ISYDGTV (reference sequence). V was clipped by 2 bases and J by 7 bases; unmatched bases: 5. In nucleotides, the CDR3 is TGTGCCTTGTGGGAGGCATGGGAGTTGGGCAAAAAAATCAAGGTATTT. Translated: CALWEAWELGKKIKVF.

The chain joins TRGV9 to TRGJP. The J gene is absent in TCRdb and was assigned here via DNA matching to germline. V was clipped by 4 bases and J by 9 bases; unmatched bases: 9. Germline V gene lookup returns CDR1 GITISATS and CDR2 ISYDGTV (reference sequence). This CDR3 comprises 16 residues. The CDR3 here is CALWDPRSLGKKIKVF. CDR3 bases: TGTGCCTTGTGGGATCCCAGGTCGTTGGGCAAAAAAATCAAGGTATTT.

V usage is TRGV9 and J usage is TRGJP. No J gene is reported in TCRdb; it was inferred here by comparing the DNA with germline. V was clipped by 3 bases and J by 9 bases; unmatched bases: 11. This CDR3 contains 17 residues. Looked up from germline, CDR1 is GITISATS and CDR2 is ISYDGTV (reference sequence). In DNA form, the CDR3 reads TGTGCCTTGTGGGAGCTAGTTACGGGGTTGGGCAAAAAAATCAAGGTATTT. Protein sequence: CALWELVTGLGKKIKVF.

CDR3 DNA: TGTGCCACCTGGGACAGGCCATTCGTCTATAGGGAACTCTTT. Its translation: CATWDRPFVYRELF. The V segment is TRGV3, and no J call was made. The CDR3 is 14 residues long. Germline V lookup: CDR1 VTNTFY, CDR2 YDVSTARD (reference sequence).

The chain is built from TRGV8 and TRGJP2. No J gene was available from TCRdb, and it was assigned here by a germline match of the DNA. Germline V CDR1 and CDR2: VENAVY, YDSYNSRV. The CDR3 runs 14 residues. J gave up 1 base and V 3 bases, and 2 bases lay outside the gene matches. The CDR3 here is CATWDLSSDWIKTF. The CDR3, as DNA: TGTGCCACCTGGGATCTTAGTAGTGATTGGATCAAGACGTTT.

On this clone: Its ends do not fully match the called genes, so a read error is possible. This chain uses TRGV2 with TRGJ1 or TRGJ2. TCRdb is silent on the J gene; assignment here came from matching the DNA to germline. The CDR3 extends over 13 amino acids. Germline CDR1 is EGSNGY and CDR2 is YDSYNSKV. This CDR3 is CASWDGLRRRKLF. The CDR3 DNA sequence: TGTGCCTCCTGGGACGGGCTAAGGCGGAGGAAACTCTTT.